This entry is about one T cell receptor beta chain. Profiling relied on immunoSEQ multiplex PCR, and the TCRdb table lists in-frame clones only, not all of them. The data hold 250,000 to 300,000 clones, with roughly 80% observed a single time. This record belongs to a study of blood T cell repertoires in COVID-19. Study background: From the United States, Italy and Spain came samples of acute and convalescent COVID-19. PBMCs, B-cell-depleted T cells, or T cells provided the cDNA or gDNA that made up the material.

There are 15 residues in the CDR3. The V end lost 1 base, the J end lost 5 bases, and 14 bases lay between the germline ends. Germline-derived CDR1 and CDR2 are LNHDA and SQIVND (reference sequence). The TCR originated in a middle-aged man who had been exposed to COVID-19. V usage is TRBV19 and J usage is TRBJ1-1; perhaps TRBD1 as D (5 bases). The material sequenced was PBMCs or T cells enriched from blood (not recorded which). CDR3 in DNA: TGTGCCAGTAGTATAGTCGGCAGGGTAAGGACTGAAGCTTTCTTT. Residues: CASSIVGRVRTEAFF.